Sequencing of this TCR beta chain was carried out in a study of a mutant IDH1 vaccine in newly diagnosed glioma (dated by TCRdb to 2020 to 2023). Regarding the study in general: Of the roughly 32 patients who were treated, 62.5% were male and approximately 38% were female, and the mean age was around 40 years. Peripheral blood was collected at six visits: V03 (baseline), V05, V07, V10, V12 and V13. Prior to enrollment, standard therapy consisting of radiotherapy alone, temozolomide alone, or radiochemotherapy with temozolomide had been administered to patients, with the combination being received by most patients. For exploratory analyses, fewer than 30 treated patients had longitudinal TCRB deep sequencing done wherever samples were available. General study outcomes and caveats: Vaccine-induced immune responses across multiple MHC alleles were detected in over 80% of patients. Pseudoprogression seemed to be unrelated to changes in the top peripheral T cell clonotypes found by TCRB sequencing. PBMC samples for TCRB deep sequencing were selected based on availability. The authors stated that sample limitations prevented analyses of patient blood samples from being reproduced.

Library creation used the immunoSEQ multiplex PCR assay. Rearranged TCR beta chain sequences were amplified with the hsTCRB Kit following the manufacturer's protocol. An Illumina MiSeq was used to sequence the TCRB libraries. Per the original workflow: Demultiplexing, trimming and gene mapping were performed with the kit vendor's proprietary platform. TCRdb holds this immuneACCESS table with in-frame rearrangements only. Some clones are missing; in checked studies, unresolved V genes explain under half, and the rest has no known cause. The DNA gave D and trimming, while V, J and clone size come from that table. The sample table holds fewer than 50,000 clones, of which more than 90% were seen once. The ten largest clones capture 18% of the sample. The germline V gene encodes CDR1 SNHLY and CDR2 FYNNEI. Counted from cysteine to phenylalanine, this CDR3 has 11 amino acids. The sequence is cut down to CDR3 DNA, 33 bases in frame from base 1. V and J are truncated by 3 bases and 3 bases respectively, leaving an intervening sequence of 3 bases.

The sample's time point label, decoded: baseline, week 1 (first vaccination visit). Interpreted using the paper, the treatment or condition label stands for: pre-vaccination baseline after standard-of-care therapy. All donors had newly diagnosed IDH1-mutant astrocytomas of WHO grade 3 or 4 that showed loss of nuclear ATRX. The samples were drawn from NOA16, a multicentre, single-arm, open-label phase I trial in Germany that tested a mutant IDH1 peptide vaccine in humans for the first time. Visit V03 blood draws served as the baseline sample for immunogenicity testing. Genomic DNA for TCRB sequencing was extracted from EDTA blood using the DNeasy Blood and Tissue Kit. Turning to this clone: Its target antigen remains unknown. The record has no base qualities; no much larger clone is one base away.

The clonotype originates from a man younger than 30 with glioma. The rearrangement combines TRBV2 with TRBJ2-7; the D gene lacks a confident call. This sample comprised PBMCs, obtained from a glioma patient treated with radiotherapy, temozolomide or both. The DNA is as follows: TGTGCCAGCAGTGAGGACTACGAGCAGTACTTC. It translates as CASSEDYEQYF.